Included here is one T cell receptor beta chain sequence, with context. Its antigen is unknown. Sequenced with the Oncomine TCR Beta short-read assay was DNA taken from cultured CD4+ T cells. Each CDR3 protein is one row after TCRdb ran MiXCR on the PCR reads. The sample shows about 20,000 distinct CDR3 sequences, approximately 56% of them seen only once. The record originates from a study of vaccination and CD4 T cells after COVID-19. Whole-study context: Recovered patients in the cohort numbered six men and four women, two of them Hispanic.

Study-wide findings and caveats: The great majority, 304 of 307 vaccine-specific clones, proved spike mono-reactive in convalescent patients.

From germline, CDR1 is MNHNS and CDR2 SASEGT. J was trimmed by 4 bases and V by 6 bases; bases with no gene match: 4. The CDR3 runs 15 residues. Treatment of the sample: 10-day PBMC culture with coronavirus spike peptide pools or control peptides (ViraFEST assay). The receptor was derived from a human donor who had recovered from COVID-19. This chain joins TRBV6-1 and TRBJ2-1, with TRBD2 matching 12 bases. The source material was CD4+ T cells from blood, cultured in vitro, sampled after SARS-CoV-2 vaccination. For the CDR3, the DNA is TGTGCCAGCAGCCCCACTAGCGGGGGGTACAATGAGCAGTTCTTC. Translating it yields CASSPTSGGYNEQFF.